The present T cell receptor beta chain was sequenced within a study of identical twins. Study outcomes and limitations: Out-of-frame alpha sequences common to twins were enriched for low generation probability.

The V segment lost 10 bases and the J segment 3 bases; nucleotides outside the gene matches: 8. The CDR3 runs to 15 residues. The germline V gene has CDR1 ENHRY and CDR2 SYGVKD. Template switching (which added a universal primer site) was used, and cDNA carried unique molecular identifiers. TCRdb re-derived calls from the 5' RACE reads in MiXCR, one entry per CDR3 protein. The sample includes 450,000 to 650,000 distinct CDR3 sequences, around 15% seen only once; the top ten take roughly 0.44%. For this clonotype: The antigen is undetermined.

The sample was also linked to a second study, of yellow fever vaccine responses in identical twins.

The origin of this receptor is a young woman in good health. V is TRBV10-3 and J is TRBJ2-1, with TRBD1 identical over 11 bases. Input material: CD4+ T cells sorted from blood. CDR3 nucleotides: TGTGCCAGCGCTAGGACAGGGGGCGACTACAATGAGCAGTTCTTC. Residues: CASARTGGDYNEQFF.